A single sample gave rise to the 6 T cell receptor beta chains below, sequenced in a study of T-cell memory formation after mild COVID-19. TCRdb itself ran the 5' RACE reads through MiXCR, one entry per CDR3 protein. The top ten clones hold about a fifth of a sample with some 340,000 distinct CDR3 sequences, approximately 12% of them seen once. Sequences were obtained from PBMCs or a T cell subset sorted from them (not recorded which). These TCRs come from a man between 18 and 35 years old who had mild COVID-19 (a few samples of this study predate the infection). Cell type and time point are not known.

This clonotype was recorded a few times. The rearrangement links TRBV6-4 to TRBJ2-1, with TRBD1 identical over 9 bases. The ends lost 2 bases at V and 6 bases at J; junction bases unmatched: 8. The CDR3 spans 16 residues. Germline values: CDR1 MRHNA, CDR2 SNTAGT. CDR3 coding DNA: TGTGCCAGCAGTGACCCTACCGGGACAGGGCCCAATGAGCAGTTCTTC. Encoded protein: CASSDPTGTGPNEQFF.

A few counts support this clonotype. The V call is TRBV7-9, the J call TRBJ1-6, with 8 bases lining up with TRBD1. The CDR3 runs 14 residues. Germline V gene sequence: CDR1 SEHNR, CDR2 FQNEAQ (reference sequence). J was trimmed by 5 bases and V by 6 bases; bases with no gene match: 3. CDR3 bases: TGTGCCAGCAGAACAGGGGGGAATAATTCACCCCTCCACTTT. Its protein product is CASRTGGNNSPLHF. The full variable domain, with the rest looked up from reference TRBV7-9 and TRBJ1-6, is DTGVSQNPRHKITKRGQNVTFRCDPISEHNRLYWYRQTLGQGPEFLTYFQNEAQLEKSRLLSDRFSAERPKGSFSTLEIQRTEQGDSAMYLCASRTGGNNSPLHFGNGTRLTVT.

V usage is TRBV7-6 and J usage is TRBJ2-5; D not resolved. CDR3 length: 15 residues. CDR1 is SGHVS and CDR2 is FNYEAQ in the germline V gene. Trimming removed 1 base at V and 1 base at J, with 10 bases between. The CDR3 spells CASSLVFGIQETQYF. The CDR3 nucleotides are TGTGCCAGCAGCTTAGTGTTCGGAATCCAAGAGACCCAGTACTTC.

This clonotype occurred a few times. The chain is built from TRBV6-5 and TRBJ1-2, with TRBD1 matching over 8 bases. V gave up 4 bases and J gave up 4 bases; unmatched junction bases: 5. Germline assignment: CDR1 MNHEY and CDR2 SVGAGI. There are 14 residues in the CDR3. The CDR3 DNA reads as TGTGCCAGCAGTTTCCTGGACAGGGCCTATGGCTACACCTTC. Encoded protein: CASSFLDRAYGYTF.

This clonotype was detected a few times. V gene TRBV6-6 combines with J gene TRBJ2-7; D perhaps matches TRBD2 (5 bases). Trimming pared 7 bases from V and 12 bases from J, leaving 22 bases between. Germline CDR1 is MNHNY and CDR2 is SVGAGI (reference sequence). The CDR3 extends over 13 amino acids. The CDR3 region is CASKAGASPALYV. Written as DNA, the CDR3 is TGTGCCAGCAAGGCGGGTGCGAGTCCAGCATTGTACGTC.

This clonotype appeared a few times. V and J are TRBV7-2 and TRBJ2-3; 10 positions match TRBD2. V dropped 5 bases and J dropped 4; count of bases not matched to a gene: 9. This CDR3 contains 16 residues. Germline-derived CDR1 and CDR2 are SGHTA and FQGNSA. The CDR3: CASSGYGSGGADTQYF. The CDR3 DNA is TGTGCCAGCAGCGGGTACGGGAGCGGGGGGGCAGATACGCAGTATTTT.